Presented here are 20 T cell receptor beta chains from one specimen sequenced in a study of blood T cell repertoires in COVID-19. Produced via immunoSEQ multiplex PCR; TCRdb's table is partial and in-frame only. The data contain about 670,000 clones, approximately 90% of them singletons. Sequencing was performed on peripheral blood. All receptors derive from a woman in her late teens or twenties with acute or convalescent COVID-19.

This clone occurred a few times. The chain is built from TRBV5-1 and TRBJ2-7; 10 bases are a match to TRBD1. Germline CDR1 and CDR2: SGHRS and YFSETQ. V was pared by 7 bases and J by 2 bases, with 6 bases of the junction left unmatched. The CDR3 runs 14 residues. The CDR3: CASSGQGPPYEQYF. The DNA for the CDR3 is TGCGCCAGCTCGGGACAGGGGCCCCCCTACGAGCAGTACTTC.

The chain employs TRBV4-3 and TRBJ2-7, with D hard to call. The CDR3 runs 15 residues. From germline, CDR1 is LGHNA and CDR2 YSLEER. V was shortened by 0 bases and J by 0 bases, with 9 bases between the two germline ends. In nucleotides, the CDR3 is TGCGCCAGCAGCCAAGAGCGCCATAACTCCTACGAGCAGTACTTC. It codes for CASSQERHNSYEQYF.

The CDR3 reads CASSHLGQGNTGELFF. The CDR3 DNA reads as TGTGCCAGCAGCCACCTAGGACAGGGGAACACCGGGGAGCTGTTTTTT. The rearrangement uses TRBV3-1 (or the pseudogene TRBV3-2) and TRBJ2-2; 8 bases match TRBD1. The V gene end was trimmed by 3 bases and the J gene end by 1 base; junction bases not matched to a gene: 4. The germline V gene encodes CDR1 LGHDT and CDR2 YNNKEL (reference sequence). This CDR3 is built from 16 residues.

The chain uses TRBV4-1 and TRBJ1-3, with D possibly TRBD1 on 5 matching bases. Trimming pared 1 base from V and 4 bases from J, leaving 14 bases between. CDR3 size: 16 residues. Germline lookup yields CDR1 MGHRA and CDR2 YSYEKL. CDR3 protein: CASSQAGGLPGNTIYF. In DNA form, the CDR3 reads TGCGCCAGCAGCCAAGCGGGGGGGTTGCCAGGAAACACCATATATTTT.

Here the CDR3 DNA reads TGTGCCAGCACCCTCCAAGGACTTAATGAAAAACTGTTTTTT. This gives the protein CASTLQGLNEKLFF. V usage is TRBV2 and J usage is TRBJ1-4; D call uncertain. In germline, CDR1 is SNHLY, CDR2 FYNNEI. The CDR3 spans 14 residues. Trimming removed 7 bases at V and 4 bases at J, with 13 bases between.

The CDR3 sequence is CASNRAGAPQETQYF. The DNA of the CDR3 is TGTGCCAGCAACCGAGCGGGGGCCCCCCAAGAGACCCAGTACTTC. The V call is TRBV2, the J call TRBJ2-5; 8 bases align to TRBD2. The V gene end was trimmed by 7 bases and the J gene end by 1 base; junction bases not matched to a gene: 8. The CDR3 is 15 amino acids. CDR1 and CDR2 from the germline V gene are SNHLY and FYNNEI.

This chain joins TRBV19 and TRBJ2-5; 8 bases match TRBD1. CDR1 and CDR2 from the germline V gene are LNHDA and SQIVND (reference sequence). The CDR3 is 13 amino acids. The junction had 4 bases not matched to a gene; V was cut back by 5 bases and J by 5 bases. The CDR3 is CASSGRGRETQYF. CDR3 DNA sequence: TGTGCCAGTAGTGGCAGGGGGCGCGAGACCCAGTACTTC.

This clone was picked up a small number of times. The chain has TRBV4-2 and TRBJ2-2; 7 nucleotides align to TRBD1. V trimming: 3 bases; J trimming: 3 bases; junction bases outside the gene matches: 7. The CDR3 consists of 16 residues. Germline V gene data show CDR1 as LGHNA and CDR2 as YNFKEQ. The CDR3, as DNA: TGTGCCAGCAGCCAGTACCGGGACAGTTACACCGGGGAGCTGTTTTTT. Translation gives CASSQYRDSYTGELFF.

In nucleotides, the CDR3 is TGCAGTGCCGAACAGGGCGTTGAAGCTTTCTTT. Protein: CSAEQGVEAFF. The V call is TRBV20-1, the J call TRBJ1-1, with D tentatively TRBD1 (6 bases). The germline V and J ends were trimmed by 6 bases and 7 bases, with 12 bases remaining between them. Germline V gives CDR1 DFQATT, CDR2 SNEGSKA (reference sequence). The CDR3 is made up of 11 amino acids.

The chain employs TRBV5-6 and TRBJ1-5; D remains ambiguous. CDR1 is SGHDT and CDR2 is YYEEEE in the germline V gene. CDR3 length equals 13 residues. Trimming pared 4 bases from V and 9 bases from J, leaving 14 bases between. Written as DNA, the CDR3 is TGTGCCAGCAGCGGGCCGGGGAAGGGGCCCCAGCATTTT. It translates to CASSGPGKGPQHF.

CDR3 bases: TGTGCCAGCAGCTATGGGGACAGCGAAGCTTTCTTT. Its translation is CASSYGDSEAFF. V usage is TRBV7-2 and J usage is TRBJ1-1; 7 nucleotides match TRBD1. Germline CDR1 reads SGHTA; CDR2 reads FQGNSA. CDR3 size: 12 residues. The junction had 4 bases not matched to a gene; V was cut back by 4 bases and J by 8 bases.

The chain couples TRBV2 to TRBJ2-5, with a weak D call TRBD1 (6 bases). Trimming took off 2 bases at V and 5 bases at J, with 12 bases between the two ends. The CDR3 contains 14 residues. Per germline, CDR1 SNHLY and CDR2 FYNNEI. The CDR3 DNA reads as TGTGCCAGCAGTGAAAACAGGGCAGGGGAGACCCAGTACTTC. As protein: CASSENRAGETQYF.

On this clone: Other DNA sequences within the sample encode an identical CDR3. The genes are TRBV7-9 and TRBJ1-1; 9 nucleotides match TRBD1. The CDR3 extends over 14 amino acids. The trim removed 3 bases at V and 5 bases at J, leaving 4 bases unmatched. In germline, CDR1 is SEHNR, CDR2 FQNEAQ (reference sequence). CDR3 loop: CASSFRQGGTEAFF. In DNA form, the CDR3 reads TGTGCCAGCAGCTTTCGACAGGGGGGGACTGAAGCTTTCTTT.

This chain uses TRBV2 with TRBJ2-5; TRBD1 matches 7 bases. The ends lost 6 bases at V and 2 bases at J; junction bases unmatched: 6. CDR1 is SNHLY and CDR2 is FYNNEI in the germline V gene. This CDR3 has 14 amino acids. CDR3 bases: TGTGCCAGCAGATCGGGACAGCTTCAAGAGACCCAGTACTTC. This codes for CASRSGQLQETQYF.

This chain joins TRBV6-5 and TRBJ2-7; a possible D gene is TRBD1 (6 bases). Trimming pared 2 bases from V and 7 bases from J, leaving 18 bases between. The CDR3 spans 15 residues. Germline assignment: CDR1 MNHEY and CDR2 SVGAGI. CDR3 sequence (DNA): TGTGCCAGCAGTTACGCCCCTACAGGGTTAAGTGAGCAGTACTTC. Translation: CASSYAPTGLSEQYF.

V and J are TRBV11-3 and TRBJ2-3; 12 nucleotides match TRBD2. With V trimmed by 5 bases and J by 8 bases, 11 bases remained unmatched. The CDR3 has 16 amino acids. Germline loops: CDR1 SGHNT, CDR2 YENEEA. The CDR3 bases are TGTGCCAGCAGCGAGCCCCTAGCGGGGGGGCCAGTTACGCAGTATTTT. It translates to CASSEPLAGGPVTQYF.

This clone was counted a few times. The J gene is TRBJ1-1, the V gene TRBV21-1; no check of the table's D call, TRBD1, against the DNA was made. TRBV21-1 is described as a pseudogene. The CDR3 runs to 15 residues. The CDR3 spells CASSKERTGGLGAFF. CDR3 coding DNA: TGTGCCAGCAGCAAAGAAAGGACAGGGGGTTTAGGAGCTTTCTTT.

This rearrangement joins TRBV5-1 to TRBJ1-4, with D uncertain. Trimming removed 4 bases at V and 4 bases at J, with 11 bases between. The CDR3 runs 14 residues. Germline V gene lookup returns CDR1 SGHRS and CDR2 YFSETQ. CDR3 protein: CASSRGVVNEKLFF. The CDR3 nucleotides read TGCGCCAGCAGCCGCGGGGTAGTTAATGAAAAACTGTTTTTT.

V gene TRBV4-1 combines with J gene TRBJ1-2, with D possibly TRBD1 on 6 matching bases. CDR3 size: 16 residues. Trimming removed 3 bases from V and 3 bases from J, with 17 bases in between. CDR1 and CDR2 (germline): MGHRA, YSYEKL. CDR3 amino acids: CASSHPGAAGDYGYTF. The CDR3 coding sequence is TGCGCCAGCAGCCATCCAGGGGCGGCAGGGGACTATGGCTACACCTTC.

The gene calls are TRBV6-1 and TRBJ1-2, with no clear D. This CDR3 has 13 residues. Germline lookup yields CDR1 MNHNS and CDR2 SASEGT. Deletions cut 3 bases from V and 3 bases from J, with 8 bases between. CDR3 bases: TGTGCCAGCAGTGAGAGGCAATACTATGGCTACACCTTC. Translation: CASSERQYYGYTF.